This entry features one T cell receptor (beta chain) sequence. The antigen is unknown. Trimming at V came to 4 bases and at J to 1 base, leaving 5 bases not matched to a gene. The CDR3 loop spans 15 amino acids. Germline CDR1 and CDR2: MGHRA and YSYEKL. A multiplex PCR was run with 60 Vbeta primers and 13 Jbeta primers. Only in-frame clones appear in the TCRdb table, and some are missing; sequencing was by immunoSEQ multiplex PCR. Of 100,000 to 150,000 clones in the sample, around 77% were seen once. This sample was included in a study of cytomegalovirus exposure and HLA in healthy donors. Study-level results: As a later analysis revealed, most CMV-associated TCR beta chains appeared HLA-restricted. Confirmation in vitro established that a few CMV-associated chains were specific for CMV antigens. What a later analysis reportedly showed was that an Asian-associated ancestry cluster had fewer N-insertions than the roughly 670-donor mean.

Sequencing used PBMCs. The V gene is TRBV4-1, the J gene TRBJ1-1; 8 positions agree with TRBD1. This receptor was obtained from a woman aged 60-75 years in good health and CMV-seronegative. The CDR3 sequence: CASSPGDRGNTEAFF. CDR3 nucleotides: TGCGCCAGCAGCCCAGGTGACAGGGGGAACACTGAAGCTTTCTTT.